Following are 22 T cell receptor beta chains from one sample sequenced in a study of spatial heterogeneity in lung cancer. The time point: sample taken at primary tumor resection. TCRdb used MiXCR to reprocess the 5' RACE reads, holding one entry per CDR3 protein. The sample has 10,000 to 11,000 distinct CDR3 sequences; more than 6% are singletons. The sample here was normal lung tissue next to the tumor, taken at surgery. These TCRs come from a male donor with early-stage non-small cell lung cancer.

This chain joins TRBV4-3 and TRBJ2-3; D is unclear. Germline V CDR1 and CDR2: LGHNA, YSLEER. V was pared by 0 bases and J by 6 bases, with 7 bases between. The CDR3 sequence is 13 residues long. The CDR3 protein is CASSQDLLDTQYF. The CDR3 DNA follows: TGCGCCAGCAGCCAAGATCTATTGGATACGCAGTATTTT.

This clonotype has at least ten counts. In DNA form, the CDR3 reads TGTGCCAGCAGCCTTCCCACCGGGGAGCTGTTTTTT. As protein: CASSLPTGELFF. J is TRBJ2-2 and V is TRBV7-3; D remains unclear. CDR1 and CDR2 (germline): SGHTA, FQGTGA. The CDR3 has 12 residues. The germline V and J ends were trimmed by 5 bases and 4 bases, with 5 bases remaining between them. Together with reference TRBV7-3 and TRBJ2-2, the CDR3 gives the full variable domain: GAGVSQTPSNKVTEKGKYVELRCDPISGHTALYWYRQSLGQGPEFLIYFQGTGAADDSGLPNDRFFAVRPEGSVSTLKIQRTERGDSAVYLCASSLPTGELFFGEGSRLTVL.

This clonotype was seen just once. Since a much larger clone is just one base distant, this may be a read error. The V gene is TRBV20-1, the J gene TRBJ2-1; TRBD1 matches at 7 bases. V shed 4 bases, J shed 6 bases, and the junction held 0 bases outside the gene matches. The CDR3 sequence is 11 residues long. The germline gives CDR1 DFQATT, CDR2 SNEGSKA (reference sequence). This CDR3 reads CSANRGNEQFF. The CDR3 coding sequence is TGCAGTGCTAACAGGGGCAATGAGCAGTTCTTC.

The sample holds a few counts of this clonotype. V and J are TRBV20-1 and TRBJ1-2; D is unclear. CDR3 length: 12 amino acids. V was clipped by 6 bases and J by 3 bases, with 11 bases between them. CDR1 and CDR2 (germline): DFQATT, SNEGSKA (reference sequence). In DNA, the CDR3 is TGCAGTGCCCACGACTTGGACTATGGCTACACCTTC. Protein product: CSAHDLDYGYTF.

This clonotype was detected only a few times. The chain recombines TRBV28 with TRBJ2-2; maybe TRBD1 (6 bases). V gave up 2 bases and J gave up 6 bases, with 10 bases separating them. This CDR3 is 14 amino acids long. Germline CDR1 and CDR2: MDHEN and SYDVKM. For the CDR3, the DNA is TGTGCCAGCAGTTTAGCCAGGGGTGCCGGGGAGCTGTTTTTT. This gives the protein CASSLARGAGELFF. The full variable domain, completed using reference TRBV28 and TRBJ2-2, is DVKVTQSSRYLVKRTGEKVFLECVQDMDHENMFWYRQDPGLGLRLIYFSYDVKMKEKGDIPEGYSVSREKKERFSLILESASTNQTSMYLCASSLARGAGELFFGEGSRLTVL.

The chain couples TRBV28 to TRBJ2-7, with D possibly being TRBD2 (5 bases). V was cut by 6 bases and J by 0 bases, with 9 bases left in between. This CDR3 is 13 amino acids long. Germline CDR1 MDHEN, CDR2 SYDVKM. As DNA, the CDR3 is TGTGCCAGCAGACCTACTAGCTCCTACGAGCAGTACTTC. It encodes CASRPTSSYEQYF. Combining the CDR3 with reference TRBV28 and TRBJ2-7 gives the whole variable domain DVKVTQSSRYLVKRTGEKVFLECVQDMDHENMFWYRQDPGLGLRLIYFSYDVKMKEKGDIPEGYSVSREKKERFSLILESASTNQTSMYLCASRPTSSYEQYFGPGTRLTVT.

By proportion, this clonotype is medium-sized (0.01 to 0.1%). The rearrangement links TRBV20-1 to TRBJ2-1, with TRBD2 identical over 10 bases. CDR1 and CDR2 from the germline V gene are DFQATT and SNEGSKA (reference sequence). V gave up 2 bases and J gave up 9 bases; unmatched junction bases: 7. This CDR3 is 14 amino acids long. CDR3 loop: CSARFGTSVGEQFF. CDR3 coding DNA: TGCAGTGCTAGATTCGGGACTAGCGTCGGTGAGCAGTTCTTC.

This clonotype was recorded at least ten times. The chain is built from TRBV6-2 or TRBV6-3 and TRBJ2-5, with 7 bases identical to TRBD2. Per the germline V gene, CDR1 is MNHEY and CDR2 is SVGEGT. V was clipped by 3 bases and J by 1 base; unmatched bases: 5. The CDR3 spans 15 residues. The CDR3 DNA reads TGTGCCAGCAGTTATAGTTCTAGCGGCCAAGAGACCCAGTACTTC. It encodes CASSYSSSGQETQYF.

Many counts were recorded for this clonotype. J is TRBJ2-5 and V is TRBV5-4, with 11 positions matching TRBD1. CDR1 is SGHNT and CDR2 is YYREEE in the germline V gene (reference sequence). With 4 bases clipped from V and 5 bases from J, the junction kept 7 bases outside the gene matches. The CDR3 totals 15 residues. The CDR3 loop reads CASSARTGGGETQYF. In DNA, the CDR3 is TGTGCCAGCAGCGCCCGGACAGGGGGCGGGGAGACCCAGTACTTC.

Many counts were recorded for this clonotype. V is TRBV6-6 and J is TRBJ2-2; a weak D match, TRBD1 (6 bases). Trimming removed 4 bases from V and 1 base from J, with 16 bases in between. The CDR3 has 17 amino acids. Germline CDR1 and CDR2: MNHNY and SVGAGI (reference sequence). The CDR3 nucleotides are TGTGCCAGCAGTTCTTCTTCCAGGGGTTTGAACACCGGGGAGCTGTTTTTT. This encodes CASSSSSRGLNTGELFF.

This clonotype was seen repeatedly, ten times or more. The chain carries TRBV9 and TRBJ2-3; no clear D. Trimming shortened V by 0 bases and J by 8 bases, and 7 bases separated the two germline ends. The CDR3 is 12 amino acids. Germline CDR1 reads SGDLS; CDR2 reads YYNGEE. CDR3 residues: CASSVVDVTQYF. CDR3 coding DNA: TGTGCCAGCAGCGTAGTGGACGTTACGCAGTATTTT.

By share, this clonotype counts as medium-sized. The chain recombines TRBV7-2 with TRBJ2-7; D remains unclear. The germline V and J ends were trimmed by 5 bases and 2 bases, with 16 bases remaining between them. CDR1 is SGHTA and CDR2 is FQGNSA in the germline V gene. The CDR3 runs to 15 residues. The CDR3: CASSRSSRETYEQYF. The CDR3 coding sequence is TGTGCCAGCAGCCGCTCTTCTAGGGAAACCTACGAGCAGTACTTC.

This clonotype was observed many times. The V gene is TRBV7-2, the J gene TRBJ1-5; D remains unclear. The CDR3 contains 17 residues. Germline loops: CDR1 SGHTA, CDR2 FQGNSA. The V gene lost 5 bases and the J gene lost 2 bases, with 19 bases spanning the gap. The CDR3 is CASSATLMGSGNQPQHF. For the CDR3, the DNA is TGTGCCAGCAGCGCGACTTTGATGGGCTCAGGCAATCAGCCCCAGCATTTT.

There are many counts of this clonotype. The chain joins TRBV20-1 to TRBJ2-5; D possibly corresponds to TRBD2 (6 bases). CDR1 DFQATT and CDR2 SNEGSKA come from the germline V gene (reference sequence). The CDR3 covers 11 residues. V was clipped by 8 bases and J by 2 bases, with 9 bases between them. The CDR3 is CSPEGQETQYF. As DNA, the CDR3 is TGCAGTCCGGAGGGGCAAGAGACCCAGTACTTC.

There are many counts of this clonotype. The chain carries TRBV7-2 and TRBJ1-5; D is unresolved. The CDR3 is 13 amino acids. Germline V CDR1 and CDR2: SGHTA, FQGNSA. Between the trimmed V and J ends, which lost 4 bases and 4 bases, there was a span of 8 bases. The CDR3 sequence is CASSSGRNQPQHF. Written as DNA, the CDR3 is TGTGCCAGCAGCTCAGGACGGAATCAGCCCCAGCATTTT.

Concerning this clonotype: A much larger clonotype is one base distant, so this may be a read error. The chain carries TRBV7-2 and TRBJ1-2; D is ambiguous. Looked up from germline, CDR1 is SGHTA and CDR2 is FQGNSA. The CDR3 loop spans 14 amino acids. V gave up 6 bases and J gave up 7 bases, with 18 bases separating them. The CDR3 reads CASSSDRQALGYTF. The DNA of the CDR3 is TGTGCCAGCAGTAGCGACCGTCAAGCCCTTGGCTACACCTTC.

This clonotype was observed many times. The V call is TRBV6-5, the J call TRBJ2-6; D unresolved. This CDR3 comprises 14 residues. The V gene's germline CDR1 is MNHEY and CDR2 SVGAGI. V was cut by 8 bases and J by 3 bases, with 11 bases left in between. The CDR3 loop is CASRIGSGANVLTF. CDR3 DNA: TGTGCCAGCCGGATCGGTAGTGGGGCCAACGTCCTGACTTTC.

This clonotype was seen ten or more times. V usage is TRBV6-5 and J usage is TRBJ2-5; no reliable D call. This CDR3 region has 13 residues. Germline V gene sequence: CDR1 MNHEY, CDR2 SVGAGI. The V gene lost 5 bases and the J gene lost 5 bases, with 12 bases spanning the gap. CDR3 protein: CASSPPGWETQYF. In nucleotides, the CDR3 is TGTGCCAGCAGTCCCCCCGGTTGGGAGACCCAGTACTTC.

This clonotype was detected many times. V and J are TRBV5-4 and TRBJ1-1, with D unresolved. The CDR3 covers 16 residues. Germline V CDR1 and CDR2: SGHNT, YYREEE (reference sequence). V lost 0 bases and J lost 3, with 15 bases in between. Written as DNA, the CDR3 is TGTGCCAGCAGCTTGGAGTCGCCCCTAGGGTACACTGAAGCTTTCTTT. Translated, it gives CASSLESPLGYTEAFF.

This clonotype was observed a handful of times. J is TRBJ1-1 and V is TRBV2; D is undetermined. CDR3 length: 14 residues. CDR1 is SNHLY and CDR2 is FYNNEI in the germline V gene. The V end was cut by 7 bases, the J end by 1 base, with 13 bases between. The CDR3 sequence: CASTRTSQNTEAFF. The DNA of the CDR3 is TGTGCCAGCACCCGGACGAGCCAGAACACTGAAGCTTTCTTT.

This clonotype appeared many times. The chain couples TRBV18 to TRBJ2-2; 10 positions match TRBD1. The CDR3 is made up of 17 amino acids. The germline V gene has CDR1 KGHSH and CDR2 LQKENI. The J segment lost 3 bases and the V segment lost 3 bases, leaving 7 bases of the junction unmatched. The CDR3 DNA reads as TGTGCCAGCTCACCGAGGGACGGGACAGGGGACACCGGGGAGCTGTTTTTT. Translation gives CASSPRDGTGDTGELFF.

In this sample, this clonotype turned up many times. The V call is TRBV5-5, the J call TRBJ1-3, with D perhaps TRBD1 (6 bases). The CDR3 extends over 14 amino acids. V was clipped by 4 bases and J by 8 bases, with 16 bases between them. Germline lookup yields CDR1 SGHKS and CDR2 YYEKEE (reference sequence). The CDR3 DNA reads TGTGCCAGCAGCCCCGAGTGGGGGGCAGACACCATATATTTT. Translated, it gives CASSPEWGADTIYF.